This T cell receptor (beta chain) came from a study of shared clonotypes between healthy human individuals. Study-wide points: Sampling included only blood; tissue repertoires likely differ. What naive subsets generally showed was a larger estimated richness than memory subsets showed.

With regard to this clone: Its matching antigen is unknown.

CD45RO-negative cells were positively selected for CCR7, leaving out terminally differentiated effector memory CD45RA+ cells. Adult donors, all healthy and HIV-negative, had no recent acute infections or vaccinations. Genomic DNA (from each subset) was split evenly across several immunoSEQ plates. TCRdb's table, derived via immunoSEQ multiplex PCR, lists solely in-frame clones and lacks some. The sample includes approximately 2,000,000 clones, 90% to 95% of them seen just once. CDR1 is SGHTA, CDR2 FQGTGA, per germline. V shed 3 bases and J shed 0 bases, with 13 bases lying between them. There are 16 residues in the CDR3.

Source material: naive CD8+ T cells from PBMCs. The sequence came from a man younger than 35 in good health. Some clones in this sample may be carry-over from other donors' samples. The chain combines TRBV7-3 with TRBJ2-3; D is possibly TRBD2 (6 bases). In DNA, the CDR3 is TGTGCCAGCAGCTTTGGCGGGGCCCATAGCACAGATACGCAGTATTTT. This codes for CASSFGGAHSTDTQYF.